The 21 T cell receptor beta chains reported below all come from one sample, sequenced in a study of blood T cell repertoires in COVID-19. TCRdb's table, derived via immunoSEQ multiplex PCR, lists solely in-frame clones and lacks some. The sample lists hundreds of thousands of clones, around 82% occurring once. Sequencing was performed on peripheral blood. These receptors were taken from a woman between 50 and 59 years old with acute or convalescent COVID-19.

The J gene is TRBJ2-1, the V gene TRBV3-1 (or the pseudogene TRBV3-2); 8 bases are shared with TRBD2. The length of the CDR3 is 14 residues. In germline, CDR1 is LGHDT, CDR2 YNNKEL (reference sequence). Unmatched junction bases numbered 4, after V lost 2 bases and J lost 7 bases. Here the CDR3 reads CASSQSGSGNEQFF. CDR3 in DNA: TGTGCCAGCAGCCAAAGCGGGAGCGGAAATGAGCAGTTCTTC.

The rearrangement joins TRBV28 to TRBJ1-2; no firm D call. The CDR3 loop spans 17 amino acids. Looked up from germline, CDR1 is MDHEN and CDR2 is SYDVKM. V was cut by 3 bases and J by 1 base, with 18 bases left in between. The CDR3 is CASSFTQTTFLNYGYTF. CDR3 coding DNA: TGTGCCAGCAGTTTTACGCAGACTACCTTTCTTAACTATGGCTACACCTTC.

This chain connects TRBV11-2 to TRBJ1-1; D is possibly TRBD1 (5 bases). The CDR3 consists of 12 residues. Germline V CDR1 and CDR2: SGHAT, FQNNGV. V was cut by 7 bases and J by 7 bases, with 13 bases left in between. For the CDR3, the DNA is TGTGCCAGCACCCAGGAGGGACTTGAAGCTTTCTTT. It translates to CASTQEGLEAFF.

Points on this clone: A read error may account for a junction end that differs from germline. This chain links TRBV2 with TRBJ1-5, with TRBD1 identical over 9 bases. The germline V gene encodes CDR1 SNHLY and CDR2 FYNNEI. This CDR3 has 15 residues. The CDR3: CASSFKTGTGHPSSF. The CDR3, as DNA: TGTGCCAGCAGTTTTAAAACCGGGACAGGGCATCCATCCTCTTTT. Variable domain in full (rest from reference TRBV2 and TRBJ1-5): EPEVTQTPSHQVTQMGQEVILRCVPISNHLYFYWYRQILGQKVEFLVSFYNNEISEKSEIFDDQFSVERPDGSNFTLKIRSTKLEDSAMYFCASSFKTGTGHPSSFGDGTRLSIL.

V is TRBV4-2 and J is TRBJ2-2, with TRBD2 identical over 13 bases. CDR1 and CDR2 (germline): LGHNA, YNFKEQ. CDR3 length: 19 amino acids. V lost 5 bases to trimming and J lost 2 bases; unmatched junction nucleotides: 11. CDR3 residues: CASSYPPGTSGTNTGELFF. The CDR3 bases are TGTGCCAGCAGCTACCCCCCCGGGACTAGCGGGACCAACACCGGGGAGCTGTTTTTT.

The chain links TRBV5-4 to TRBJ1-1, with unresolved D. This CDR3 has 14 amino acids. Germline values: CDR1 SGHNT, CDR2 YYREEE (reference sequence). V was trimmed by 2 bases and J by 2 bases, leaving 10 bases between them. The CDR3 loop reads CASSFGGTNTEAFF. The CDR3 DNA is TGTGCCAGCAGCTTTGGAGGTACTAACACTGAAGCTTTCTTT.

The genes are TRBV19 and TRBJ1-5; 10 nucleotides line up with TRBD1. The CDR3 runs 16 residues. CDR1 is LNHDA, CDR2 SQIVND, per germline (reference sequence). The ends lost 8 bases at V and 1 base at J; junction bases unmatched: 8. This CDR3 is CASLGTGVLSNQPQHF. In DNA, the CDR3 is TGTGCCAGTTTAGGGACAGGGGTATTGAGCAATCAGCCCCAGCATTTT. Variable domain in full (rest from reference TRBV19 and TRBJ1-5): DGGITQSPKYLFRKEGQNVTLSCEQNLNHDAMYWYRQDPGQGLRLIYYSQIVNDFQKGDIAEGYSVSREKKESFPLTVTSAQKNPTAFYLCASLGTGVLSNQPQHFGDGTRLSIL.

The CDR3 DNA sequence: TGTGCCAGCACGGTGATAGCGGGGGGCTACGAGCAGTACTTC. Translating gives CASTVIAGGYEQYF. The rearrangement joins TRBV6-5 to TRBJ2-7; 10 nucleotides agree with TRBD2. The CDR3 runs 14 residues. Trimming cost V 7 bases and J 3 bases; bases outside gene matches: 6. The germline CDR1 and CDR2 sequences are MNHEY and SVGAGI.

The rearrangement joins TRBV18 to TRBJ2-1; D gene ambiguous. Germline assignment: CDR1 KGHSH and CDR2 LQKENI. This CDR3 contains 15 residues. The V and J ends lost 3 bases and 5 bases respectively, with 14 bases between them. This chain's CDR3 is CASSPRLEDHNEQFF. The CDR3 DNA reads as TGTGCCAGCTCACCTAGACTGGAAGACCACAATGAGCAGTTCTTC. Full variable domain (remainder filled in from reference TRBV18 and TRBJ2-1): NAGVMQNPRHLVRRRGQEARLRCSPMKGHSHVYWYRQLPEEGLKFMVYLQKENIIDESGMPKERFSAEFPKEGPSILRIQQVVRGDSAAYFCASSPRLEDHNEQFFGPGTRLTVL.

The V and J genes are TRBV4-2 and TRBJ1-6; D remains unclear. Deletions cut 1 base from V and 5 bases from J, with 12 bases between. Looked up from germline, CDR1 is LGHNA and CDR2 is YNFKEQ. CDR3 length: 16 amino acids. CDR3 sequence: CASSQGVVEDNSPLHF. The CDR3 nucleotides read TGTGCCAGCAGCCAAGGGGTCGTGGAGGATAATTCACCCCTCCACTTT.

V gene TRBV11-2 combines with J gene TRBJ2-7, with a weak D call TRBD2 (5 bases). Trimming took 0 bases from V and 7 from J, leaving 19 bases between them. Germline V gives CDR1 SGHAT, CDR2 FQNNGV. The CDR3 has 16 amino acids. This chain's CDR3 is CASSLDMGSGYLEQYF. The CDR3 nucleotides read TGTGCCAGCAGCTTAGATATGGGAAGCGGATATTTGGAGCAGTACTTC.

The V call is TRBV6-5, the J call TRBJ2-1; 8 bases agree with TRBD2. Germline values: CDR1 MNHEY, CDR2 SVGAGI. With V trimmed by 2 bases and J by 9 bases, 9 bases remained unmatched. The CDR3 consists of 15 residues. CDR3 coding DNA: TGTGCCAGCAGTTACGGGGCGGGAGGATTCGGTGAGCAGTTCTTC. Translating it yields CASSYGAGGFGEQFF.

The chain combines TRBV20-1 with TRBJ1-5; a weak D match, TRBD1 (6 bases). Trimming removed 3 bases from V and 4 bases from J, with 16 bases in between. Per the germline V gene, CDR1 is DFQATT and CDR2 is SNEGSKA (reference sequence). The CDR3 length is 15 residues. The CDR3 sequence is CSASPSAGVNQPQHF. The CDR3 DNA follows: TGCAGTGCTAGTCCATCGGCAGGGGTAAATCAGCCCCAGCATTTT.

This chain joins TRBV15 and TRBJ2-4, with D possibly being TRBD1 (5 bases). V was trimmed by 3 bases and J by 9 bases, leaving 9 bases between them. The germline V gene has CDR1 LNHNV and CDR2 YYDKDF (reference sequence). CDR3 length: 12 residues. This CDR3 reads CATSRDISIQYF. The DNA for the CDR3 is TGTGCCACCAGCAGGGACATCAGCATTCAGTACTTC. Combining the CDR3 with reference TRBV15 and TRBJ2-4 gives the whole variable domain DAMVIQNPRYQVTQFGKPVTLSCSQTLNHNVMYWYQQKSSQAPKLLFHYYDKDFNNEADTPDNFQSRRPNTSFCFLDIRSPGLGDTAMYLCATSRDISIQYFGAGTRLSVL.

This clone was detected only once. The rearrangement uses TRBV2 and TRBJ2-7; 7 bases agree with TRBD1. This CDR3 has 13 residues. Looked up from germline, CDR1 is SNHLY and CDR2 is FYNNEI. Germline trimming cut 4 bases from V and 2 bases from J; bases unmatched to any gene: 2. The chain's CDR3 is CASSVDRAYEQYF. The CDR3 nucleotides read TGTGCCAGCAGTGTTGACAGGGCCTACGAGCAGTACTTC.

The chain recombines TRBV24-1 with TRBJ2-1, with 8 bases that match TRBD2. Trimming took 7 bases from V and 6 from J; bases not matched to a gene: 10. The CDR3 sequence is 15 residues long. CDR1 and CDR2 from the germline V gene are KGHDR and SFDVKD. The CDR3 DNA is TGTGCCACCAGGCCAAGCGGGAGCGGTAGCAATGAGCAGTTCTTC. The encoded protein is CATRPSGSGSNEQFF.

This clone has just one count. The gene calls are TRBV19 and TRBJ2-7; TRBD2 aligns across 8 bases. The J segment lost 1 base and the V segment lost 3 bases, leaving 8 bases of the junction unmatched. CDR1 is LNHDA, CDR2 SQIVND, per germline (reference sequence). The CDR3 extends over 16 amino acids. In DNA form, the CDR3 reads TGTGCCAGTAGTATTGGGCTCAGCGGGGGATCCTACGAGCAGTACTTC. This sequence encodes CASSIGLSGGSYEQYF.

The CDR3 nucleotides are TGTGCCAGCGAGAGGGACAGGGTATCCGTAGCTAATGAAAAACTGTTTTTT. It encodes CASERDRVSVANEKLFF. V gene TRBV2 combines with J gene TRBJ1-4; TRBD1 aligns across 9 bases. With 8 bases clipped from V and 3 bases from J, the junction kept 13 bases outside the gene matches. CDR1 is SNHLY, CDR2 FYNNEI, per germline. The CDR3 runs 17 residues.

This chain connects TRBV2 to TRBJ1-2; D remains unclear. This CDR3 region has 13 residues. The germline V gene encodes CDR1 SNHLY and CDR2 FYNNEI. Deletions cut 0 bases from V and 4 bases from J, with 6 bases between. The CDR3 DNA sequence: TGTGCCAGCAGTGAAGCGCTCGGCTATGGCTACACCTTC. This encodes CASSEALGYGYTF.

Comments on this clone: The sample has other DNA sequences that encode this CDR3 too. The chain carries TRBV2 and TRBJ2-3; the match to TRBD1 covers 10 bases. Germline CDR1 and CDR2: SNHLY and FYNNEI. There are 16 residues in the CDR3. J lost 3 bases, V lost 1 base, and 4 bases had no gene match. CDR3 residues: CASSEGGQGLTDTQYF. The CDR3 DNA follows: TGTGCCAGCAGTGAAGGGGGACAGGGGTTGACAGATACGCAGTATTTT.

This clone was detected a few times. The V gene is TRBV19, the J gene TRBJ2-1; D is unclear. V dropped 6 bases and J dropped 6 bases, with 18 bases sitting between them. The length of the CDR3 is 15 residues. CDR1 is LNHDA and CDR2 is SQIVND in the germline V gene (reference sequence). CDR3 in amino acids: CASSQSVRLVNEQFF. The CDR3 coding sequence is TGTGCCAGTAGCCAGAGTGTCCGGCTAGTCAATGAGCAGTTCTTC. Drawing the rest from reference TRBV19 and TRBJ2-1, the complete variable domain is DGGITQSPKYLFRKEGQNVTLSCEQNLNHDAMYWYRQDPGQGLRLIYYSQIVNDFQKGDIAEGYSVSREKKESFPLTVTSAQKNPTAFYLCASSQSVRLVNEQFFGPGTRLTVL.